This entry lists 14 T cell receptor beta chains sequenced from one sample in a study of brain T cells in children with intractable seizures. Time point defined: blood from clinic visit 5 months post-surgery; TSC patient then seizure free. TCRdb's copy holds only in-frame clones and misses some; the assay was immunoSEQ multiplex PCR. The sample holds under 400,000 clones; 93% are singletons and the top ten take 5% to 7%. The material sequenced was peripheral blood, taken 4 to 5 months after surgery. These receptors were collected from a boy under two years old with tuberous sclerosis and intractable seizures.

V and J are TRBV4-1 and TRBJ2-3; D is perhaps TRBD1 or TRBD2 (6 bases each). The CDR3 contains 17 residues. Trimming left V 0 bases short and J 2 bases short, with 15 bases between. In germline, CDR1 is MGHRA, CDR2 YSYEKL. As DNA, the CDR3 is TGCGCCAGCAGCCAAGATCAGAGGGGGGCCTCCACAGATACGCAGTATTTT. The encoded protein is CASSQDQRGASTDTQYF.

V is TRBV21-1 and J is TRBJ2-7. TRBV21-1 is annotated as a pseudogene. The CDR3 is made up of 12 amino acids. The CDR3 protein is CASSKESYEQYF. As DNA, the CDR3 is TGTGCCAGCAGCAAAGAATCCTACGAGCAGTACTTC.

Comment on this clone: The same CDR3 arises from other DNA sequences in this sample as well. The chain couples TRBV9 to TRBJ2-3, with D uncertain. There are 13 residues in the CDR3. CDR1 and CDR2 from the germline V gene are SGDLS and YYNGEE. V lost 3 bases, J lost 0 bases, and 5 bases lay in between. CDR3 DNA sequence: TGTGCCAGCAGCGCCCGGAGCACAGATACGCAGTATTTT. Its protein product is CASSARSTDTQYF.

The V call is TRBV7-8, the J call TRBJ1-5, with TRBD1 matching 9 bases. There are 17 residues in the CDR3. V was clipped by 1 base and J by 9 bases; unmatched bases: 13. The germline CDR1 and CDR2 sequences are SGHVS and FQNEAQ. As DNA, the CDR3 is TGTGCCAGCAGCTTAGACTTTTCACAGGGGGCTATGCTGCCCCAGCATTTT. Translation: CASSLDFSQGAMLPQHF.

This chain joins TRBV18 and TRBJ1-4; no clear D. The CDR3 has 14 amino acids. V lost 2 bases and J lost 5, with 9 bases in between. CDR1 and CDR2 from the germline V gene are KGHSH and LQKENI. CDR3 region: CASSPRTDNEKLFF. CDR3 bases: TGTGCCAGCTCACCAAGGACGGACAATGAAAAACTGTTTTTT.

This chain links TRBV5-1 with TRBJ2-7, with D perhaps TRBD1 or TRBD2 (6 bases each). Trimming pared 3 bases from V and 2 bases from J, leaving 15 bases between. The length of the CDR3 is 15 residues. Germline V gene data show CDR1 as SGHRS and CDR2 as YFSETQ. In nucleotides, the CDR3 is TGCGCCAGCAGCTCGGGGGACACTGGCACCTACGAGCAGTACTTC. This codes for CASSSGDTGTYEQYF.

The V gene is TRBV30, the J gene TRBJ2-6, with a weak D call TRBD1 (6 bases). Trimming stripped 5 bases from V and 2 bases from J, with 10 bases between. The germline gives CDR1 GTSNPN, CDR2 SVGIG (reference sequence). CDR3 length equals 14 residues. CDR3 in amino acids: CAWSWTAGANVLTF. In DNA form, the CDR3 reads TGTGCCTGGTCTTGGACAGCTGGGGCCAACGTCCTGACTTTC.

The chain carries TRBV11-3 and TRBJ2-1, with 14 bases aligning to TRBD2. V gave up 3 bases and J gave up 7 bases; unmatched junction bases: 2. In germline, CDR1 is SGHNT, CDR2 YENEEA. The CDR3 is made up of 15 amino acids. This CDR3 is CASSLGLAGANEQFF. CDR3 in DNA: TGTGCCAGCAGCTTGGGACTAGCGGGAGCAAATGAGCAGTTCTTC.

The J gene is TRBJ1-5, the V gene TRBV19; D gene unclear. The CDR3 contains 14 residues. V lost 8 bases and J 4 bases, leaving 15 bases between the germline ends. In germline, CDR1 is LNHDA, CDR2 SQIVND (reference sequence). CDR3 sequence reads: CASRQARLNQPQHF. CDR3 in DNA: TGTGCCAGTCGCCAGGCCCGATTAAATCAGCCCCAGCATTTT.

J is TRBJ2-7 and V is TRBV30; D might be TRBD1 (5 bases). Germline CDR1 GTSNPN, CDR2 SVGIG (reference sequence). V was pared by 2 bases and J by 1 base, with 12 bases between. The CDR3 has 14 amino acids. CDR3 sequence reads: CAWSPRVSSYEQYF. CDR3 sequence (DNA): TGTGCCTGGAGTCCCAGGGTTAGTTCCTACGAGCAGTACTTC.

The chain links TRBV20-1 to TRBJ2-7; no clear D. The CDR3 contains 12 residues. The ends were cut back, 3 bases at V and 4 bases at J, with 10 bases in the middle. The V gene's germline CDR1 is DFQATT and CDR2 SNEGSKA (reference sequence). CDR3 in DNA: TGCAGTGCTAGTATGAACCAATACGAGCAGTACTTC. Its translation is CSASMNQYEQYF.

The chain combines TRBV7-9 with TRBJ2-1; a weak D match, TRBD2 (6 bases). Germline assignment: CDR1 SEHNR and CDR2 FQNEAQ (reference sequence). Trimming pared 5 bases from V and 10 bases from J, leaving 21 bases between. The CDR3 loop spans 15 amino acids. The CDR3 is CASSPLGGGVGEQFF. The CDR3 DNA is TGTGCCAGCAGCCCCCTCGGGGGTGGGGTTGGGGAGCAGTTCTTC. The full variable domain, in which reference TRBV7-9 and TRBJ2-1 provide the parts outside the CDR3, is DTGVSQNPRHKITKRGQNVTFRCDPISEHNRLYWYRQTLGQGPEFLTYFQNEAQLEKSRLLSDRFSAERPKGSFSTLEIQRTEQGDSAMYLCASSPLGGGVGEQFFGPGTRLTVL.

The chain employs TRBV9 and TRBJ2-1; TRBD2 aligns across 13 bases. Germline CDR1 and CDR2: SGDLS and YYNGEE. CDR3 length: 15 amino acids. Trimming at V came to 2 bases and at J to 7 bases, leaving 3 bases not matched to a gene. CDR3 sequence (DNA): TGTGCCAGCAGCGTCGGGACTAGCGGGAAGAATGAGCAGTTCTTC. This gives the protein CASSVGTSGKNEQFF.

The V and J genes are TRBV7-9 and TRBJ1-1, with a possible D match to TRBD1 (5 bases). The CDR3 has 15 residues. V gave up 5 bases and J gave up 4 bases, with 17 bases separating them. Germline V CDR1 and CDR2: SEHNR, FQNEAQ (reference sequence). The CDR3 DNA reads TGTGCCAGCAGCGCCGGGACTAGGGTTGTCACTGAAGCTTTCTTT. This codes for CASSAGTRVVTEAFF.